The 13 T cell receptor beta chains presented below share a single source sample, sequenced in a study of beta chain features in type 1 diabetes. The investigators reverse transcribed all of the isolated RNA, so they sequenced expressed TCRB transcripts. Sequencing was performed with immunoSEQ multiplex PCR; in TCRdb, only in-frame clones are kept and a portion is missing. The profile shows about half a million clones, approximately 30% of them singletons. The specimen sequenced was naive CD4+ T cells from blood. The receptors were sampled from a man between 18 and 35 years old in good health.

This sequence joins TRBV19 and TRBJ2-1; the match to TRBD2 covers 10 bases. The CDR3 runs to 15 residues. From germline, CDR1 is LNHDA and CDR2 SQIVND (reference sequence). The junction had 3 bases not matched to a gene; V was cut back by 7 bases and J by 0 bases. CDR3 nucleotide sequence: TGTGCCAGTACACCTAGCGGGAGCTCCTACAATGAGCAGTTCTTC. It translates to CASTPSGSSYNEQFF.

This rearrangement joins TRBV30 to TRBJ1-1, with no clear D. The CDR3 covers 11 residues. V was clipped by 3 bases and J by 4 bases, with 6 bases between them. The V gene's germline CDR1 is GTSNPN and CDR2 SVGIG (reference sequence). The CDR3 coding sequence is TGTGCCTGGAGGGCGGGCACTGAAGCTTTCTTT. Amino acids: CAWRAGTEAFF. The variable domain in full, with the rest retrieved from reference TRBV30 and TRBJ1-1, is SQTIHQWPATLVQPVGSPLSLECTVEGTSNPNLYWYRQAAGRGLQLLFYSVGIGQISSEVPQNLSASRPQDRQFILSSKKLLLSDSGFYLCAWRAGTEAFFGQGTRLTVV.

This sequence joins TRBV4-2 and TRBJ2-1; TRBD2 aligns across 8 bases. Germline CDR1 LGHNA, CDR2 YNFKEQ. CDR3 length: 14 amino acids. The J segment lost 12 bases and the V segment lost 4 bases, leaving 11 bases of the junction unmatched. DNA of the CDR3: TGTGCCAGCAGCCCTCCGGTGGCGGGAGGACTGCAGTTCTTC. It specifies CASSPPVAGGLQFF.

The chain couples TRBV5-1 to TRBJ2-1; D gene uncertain. V was cut by 1 base and J by 4 bases, with 3 bases left in between. CDR1 SGHRS and CDR2 YFSETQ come from the germline V gene. The CDR3 runs to 12 residues. CDR3 DNA: TGCGCCAGCAGCTTGTATTACAATGAGCAGTTCTTC. It yields the protein CASSLYYNEQFF.

This chain links TRBV18 with TRBJ2-7; D unresolved. Germline V lookup: CDR1 KGHSH, CDR2 LQKENI. With 11 bases removed from V and 2 bases from J, the gap between germline ends came to 19 bases. CDR3 length equals 14 residues. The DNA for the CDR3 is TGTGCCGCCGCGACCGGGCAGTCCCCCTACGAGCAGTACTTC. Protein product: CAAATGQSPYEQYF.

This clone has just a few counts. The chain couples TRBV28 to TRBJ2-2, with 7 bases lining up with TRBD2. The CDR3 length is 16 residues. Germline V gene lookup returns CDR1 MDHEN and CDR2 SYDVKM. Trimming cost V 5 bases and J 6 bases; bases outside gene matches: 12. This chain's CDR3 is CASSERGTKNPGELFF. In DNA, the CDR3 is TGTGCCAGCAGTGAGCGGGGCACGAAGAATCCCGGGGAGCTGTTTTTT.

The genes are TRBV6-5 and TRBJ2-1, with unresolved D. V was pared by 10 bases and J by 1 base, with 14 bases between. Germline values: CDR1 MNHEY, CDR2 SVGAGI. The CDR3 spans 14 residues. As DNA, the CDR3 is TGTGCCACCCGGGCAGTGTCGTCCTACAATGAGCAGTTCTTC. Translation: CATRAVSSYNEQFF.

This chain links TRBV4-2 with TRBJ2-7; 13 positions match TRBD2. V was pared by 4 bases and J by 1 base, with 4 bases of the junction left unmatched. Per germline, CDR1 LGHNA and CDR2 YNFKEQ. The CDR3 covers 16 residues. This CDR3 reads CASSPGGLAGSYEQYF. CDR3 DNA: TGTGCCAGCAGCCCGGGGGGACTAGCGGGGTCCTACGAGCAGTACTTC.

The chain has TRBV7-9 and TRBJ2-5, with no clear D. The V gene lost 2 bases and the J gene lost 5 bases, with 15 bases spanning the gap. CDR3 length: 15 amino acids. Germline CDR1 SEHNR, CDR2 FQNEAQ (reference sequence). The CDR3 protein is CASSLNRLGWETQYF. CDR3 DNA sequence: TGTGCCAGCAGCTTAAACAGACTGGGATGGGAGACCCAGTACTTC.

This clone was found a few times. This rearrangement joins TRBV30 to TRBJ2-7; D not resolved. The CDR3 sequence is 12 residues long. Trimming removed 0 bases from V and 4 bases from J, with 7 bases in between. Germline lookup yields CDR1 GTSNPN and CDR2 SVGIG (reference sequence). CDR3 in amino acids: CAWSVGRYEQYF. Here the CDR3 DNA reads TGTGCCTGGAGTGTAGGCAGGTACGAGCAGTACTTC.

This clone was observed a few times. This sequence joins TRBV27 and TRBJ2-7; 7 nucleotides agree with TRBD1. This CDR3 is 16 amino acids long. J lost 1 base, V lost 5 bases, and 11 bases had no gene match. The V gene's germline CDR1 is MNHEY and CDR2 SMNVEV (reference sequence). Written as DNA, the CDR3 is TGTGCCAGCAGTCCCGACTCGACAGGGCGATCCTACGAGCAGTACTTC. This codes for CASSPDSTGRSYEQYF.

The chain uses TRBV4-3 and TRBJ1-4, with 7 bases fitting TRBD1. Germline CDR1 is LGHNA and CDR2 is YSLEER. Trimming at V came to 3 bases and at J to 7 bases, leaving 11 bases not matched to a gene. CDR3 length equals 16 residues. The CDR3 region has the DNA TGCGCCAGCAGCCAGGGTATGACAGGGACGTCTGAAAAACTGTTTTTT. Its protein is CASSQGMTGTSEKLFF.

Of note for this clone: Other DNA sequences in this sample translate to the same CDR3. The V call is TRBV30, the J call TRBJ1-2; D not certain. Per the germline V gene, CDR1 is GTSNPN and CDR2 is SVGIG (reference sequence). Trimming left V 0 bases short and J 3 bases short, with 5 bases between. There are 12 residues in the CDR3. The DNA for the CDR3 is TGTGCCTGGAGTGTACGGCACTATGGCTACACCTTC. Translating it yields CAWSVRHYGYTF.